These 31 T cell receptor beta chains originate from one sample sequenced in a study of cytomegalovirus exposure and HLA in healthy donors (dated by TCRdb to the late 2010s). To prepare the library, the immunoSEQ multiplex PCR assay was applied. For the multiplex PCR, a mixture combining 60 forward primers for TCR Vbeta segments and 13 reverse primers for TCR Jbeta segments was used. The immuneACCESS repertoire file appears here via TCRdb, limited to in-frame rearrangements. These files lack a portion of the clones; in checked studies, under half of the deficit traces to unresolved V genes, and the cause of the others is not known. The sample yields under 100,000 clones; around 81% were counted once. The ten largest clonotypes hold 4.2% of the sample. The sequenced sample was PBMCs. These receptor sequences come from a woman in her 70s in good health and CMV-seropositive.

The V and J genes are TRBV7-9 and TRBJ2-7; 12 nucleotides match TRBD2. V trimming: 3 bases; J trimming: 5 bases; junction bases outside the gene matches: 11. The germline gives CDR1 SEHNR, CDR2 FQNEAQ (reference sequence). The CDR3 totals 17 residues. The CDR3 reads CASSFLLTSGRGDEQYF. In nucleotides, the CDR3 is TGTGCCAGCAGCTTTTTGTTGACTAGCGGGAGAGGGGACGAGCAGTACTTC.

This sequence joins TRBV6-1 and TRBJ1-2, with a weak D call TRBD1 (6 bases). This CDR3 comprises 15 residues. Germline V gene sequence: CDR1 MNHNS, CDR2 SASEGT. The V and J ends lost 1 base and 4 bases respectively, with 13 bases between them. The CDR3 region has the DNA TGTGCCAGCAGTGAAGAGGGGGGGATCGGCTATGGCTACACCTTC. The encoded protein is CASSEEGGIGYGYTF.

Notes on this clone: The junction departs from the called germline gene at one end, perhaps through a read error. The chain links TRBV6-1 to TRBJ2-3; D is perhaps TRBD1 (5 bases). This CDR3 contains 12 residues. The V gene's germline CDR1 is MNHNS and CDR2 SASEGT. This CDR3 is CASSWGTDTQYF. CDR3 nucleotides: TGTGCCAGCAGTTGGGGCACGGATACGCAGTATTTT.

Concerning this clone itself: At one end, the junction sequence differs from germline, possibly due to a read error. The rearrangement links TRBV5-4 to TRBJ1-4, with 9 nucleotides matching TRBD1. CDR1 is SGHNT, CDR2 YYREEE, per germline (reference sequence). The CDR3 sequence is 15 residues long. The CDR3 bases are TGTGCCAGCAGCTTAGGACAGGGGTCTAATGAAAAGCTGTTTTTT. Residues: CASSLGQGSNEKLFF.

CDR3 loop: CASSPTGQYELAGGDTQYF. For the CDR3, the DNA is TGCGCCAGCAGCCCGACGGGACAGTACGAACTAGCGGGTGGAGATACGCAGTATTTT. The chain carries TRBV4-1 and TRBJ2-3; TRBD2 agrees at 9 bases. The V and J ends lost 4 bases and 5 bases, in that order; junction bases with no gene match: 19. This CDR3 has 19 amino acids. CDR1 is MGHRA, CDR2 YSYEKL, per germline.

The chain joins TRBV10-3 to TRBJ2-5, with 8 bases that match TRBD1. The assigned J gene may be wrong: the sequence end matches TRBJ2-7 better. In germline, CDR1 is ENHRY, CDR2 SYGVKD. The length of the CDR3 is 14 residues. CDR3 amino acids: CAISGGTGSYEQYF. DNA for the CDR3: TGTGCCATCAGTGGGGGGACAGGTAGCTACGAGCAGTACTTC.

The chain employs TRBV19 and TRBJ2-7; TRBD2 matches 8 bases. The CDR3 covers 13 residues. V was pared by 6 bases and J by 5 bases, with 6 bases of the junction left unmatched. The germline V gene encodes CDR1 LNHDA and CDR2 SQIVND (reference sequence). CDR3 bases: TGTGCCAGTAGGGGGAGCGGGAGCGACGAGCAGTACTTC. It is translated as CASRGSGSDEQYF.

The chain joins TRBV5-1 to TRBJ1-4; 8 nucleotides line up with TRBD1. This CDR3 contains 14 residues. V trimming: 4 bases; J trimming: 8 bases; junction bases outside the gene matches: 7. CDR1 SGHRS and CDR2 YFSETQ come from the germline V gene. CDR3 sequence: CASSTGQGFEKLFF. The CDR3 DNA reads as TGCGCCAGCAGCACCGGACAGGGTTTCGAAAAACTGTTTTTT.

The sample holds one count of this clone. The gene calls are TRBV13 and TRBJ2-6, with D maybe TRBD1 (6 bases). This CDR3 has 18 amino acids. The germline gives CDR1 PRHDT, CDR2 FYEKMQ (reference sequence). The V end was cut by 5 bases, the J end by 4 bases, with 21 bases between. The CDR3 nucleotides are TGTGCCAGCAGCCCCAGTGGGAGACGAGGGACAGGGGCCAACGTCCTGACTTTC. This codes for CASSPSGRRGTGANVLTF.

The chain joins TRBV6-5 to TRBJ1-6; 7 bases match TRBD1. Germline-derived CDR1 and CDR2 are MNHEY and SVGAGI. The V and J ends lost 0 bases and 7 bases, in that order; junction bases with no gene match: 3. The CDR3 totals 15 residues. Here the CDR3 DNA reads TGTGCCAGCAGTTACTCGGGGACAGCAAATTCACCCCTCCACTTT. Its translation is CASSYSGTANSPLHF.

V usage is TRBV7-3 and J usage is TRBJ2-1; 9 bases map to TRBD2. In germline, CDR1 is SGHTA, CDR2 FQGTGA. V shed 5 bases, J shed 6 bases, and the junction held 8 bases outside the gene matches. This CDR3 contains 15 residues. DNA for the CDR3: TGTGCCAGCAGCGGCCCGGATAGCGGGAGCAATGAGCAGTTCTTC. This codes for CASSGPDSGSNEQFF.

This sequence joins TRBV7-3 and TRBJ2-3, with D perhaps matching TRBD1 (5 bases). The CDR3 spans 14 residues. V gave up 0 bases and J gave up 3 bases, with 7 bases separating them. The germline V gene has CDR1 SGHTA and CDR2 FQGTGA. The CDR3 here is CASSLTTATDTQYF. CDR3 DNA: TGTGCCAGCAGCTTAACGACAGCAACAGATACGCAGTATTTT.

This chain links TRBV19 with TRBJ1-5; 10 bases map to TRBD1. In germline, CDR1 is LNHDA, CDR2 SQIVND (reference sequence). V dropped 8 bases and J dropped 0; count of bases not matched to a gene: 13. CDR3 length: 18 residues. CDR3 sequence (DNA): TGTGCCAGTCAGAGGGGACTTGGGACAGGGGATAGCAATCAGCCCCAGCATTTT. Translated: CASQRGLGTGDSNQPQHF. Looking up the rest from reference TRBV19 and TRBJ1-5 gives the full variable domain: DGGITQSPKYLFRKEGQNVTLSCEQNLNHDAMYWYRQDPGQGLRLIYYSQIVNDFQKGDIAEGYSVSREKKESFPLTVTSAQKNPTAFYLCASQRGLGTGDSNQPQHFGDGTRLSIL.

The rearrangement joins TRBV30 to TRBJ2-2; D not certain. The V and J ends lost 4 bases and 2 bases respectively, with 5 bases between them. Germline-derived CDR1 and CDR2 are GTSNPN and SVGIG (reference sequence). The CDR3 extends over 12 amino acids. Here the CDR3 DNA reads TGTGCCTGGACTATAAACACCGGGGAGCTGTTTTTT. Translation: CAWTINTGELFF.

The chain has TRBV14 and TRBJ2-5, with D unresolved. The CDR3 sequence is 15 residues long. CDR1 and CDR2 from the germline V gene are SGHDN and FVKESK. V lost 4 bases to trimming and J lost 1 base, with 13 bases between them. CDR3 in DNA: TGTGCCAGCAGCCGGAGCAGTAAGGCCCAAGAGACCCAGTACTTC. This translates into CASSRSSKAQETQYF.

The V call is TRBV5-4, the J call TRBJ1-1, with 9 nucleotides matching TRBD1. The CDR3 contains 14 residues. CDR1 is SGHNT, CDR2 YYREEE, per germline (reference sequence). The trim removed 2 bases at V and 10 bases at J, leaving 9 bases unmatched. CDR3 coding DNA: TGTGCCAGCAGCTTACAGGGGGCGGCGCGGGGAGCTTTCTTT. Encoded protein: CASSLQGAARGAFF.

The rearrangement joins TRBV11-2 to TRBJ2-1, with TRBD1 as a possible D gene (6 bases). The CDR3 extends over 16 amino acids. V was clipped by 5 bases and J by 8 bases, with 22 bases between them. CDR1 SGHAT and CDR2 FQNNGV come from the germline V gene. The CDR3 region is CASSPQGLLFSYEQFF. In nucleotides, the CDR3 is TGTGCCAGCAGCCCACAGGGTCTTCTATTTAGCTATGAGCAGTTCTTC.

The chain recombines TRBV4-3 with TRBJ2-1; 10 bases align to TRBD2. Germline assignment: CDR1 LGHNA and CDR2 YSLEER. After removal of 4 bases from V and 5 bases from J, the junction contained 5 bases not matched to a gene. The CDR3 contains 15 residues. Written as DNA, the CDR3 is TGCGCCAGCAGCCTCGGACTAGCGGCAAACAATGAGCAGTTCTTC. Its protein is CASSLGLAANNEQFF.

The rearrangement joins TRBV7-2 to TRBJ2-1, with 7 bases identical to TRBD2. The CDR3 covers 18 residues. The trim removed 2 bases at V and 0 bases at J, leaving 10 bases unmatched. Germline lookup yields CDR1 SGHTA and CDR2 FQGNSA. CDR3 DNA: TGTGCCAGCAGCTTATCAAGCGGGAACCAGGGCTCCTACAATGAGCAGTTCTTC. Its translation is CASSLSSGNQGSYNEQFF.

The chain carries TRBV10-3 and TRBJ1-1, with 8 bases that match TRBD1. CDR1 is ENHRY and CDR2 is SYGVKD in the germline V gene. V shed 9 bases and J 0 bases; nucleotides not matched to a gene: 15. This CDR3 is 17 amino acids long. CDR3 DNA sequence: TGTGCCATAAAAAACGACGGGACAGGCGACTTGAACACTGAAGCTTTCTTT. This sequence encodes CAIKNDGTGDLNTEAFF.

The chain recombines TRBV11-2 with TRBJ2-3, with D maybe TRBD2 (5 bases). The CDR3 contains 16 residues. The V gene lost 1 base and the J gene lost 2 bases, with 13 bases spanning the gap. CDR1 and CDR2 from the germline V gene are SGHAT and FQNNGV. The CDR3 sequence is CASSLGGHGITDTQYF. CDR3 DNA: TGTGCCAGCAGCTTAGGCGGGCACGGGATCACAGATACGCAGTATTTT.

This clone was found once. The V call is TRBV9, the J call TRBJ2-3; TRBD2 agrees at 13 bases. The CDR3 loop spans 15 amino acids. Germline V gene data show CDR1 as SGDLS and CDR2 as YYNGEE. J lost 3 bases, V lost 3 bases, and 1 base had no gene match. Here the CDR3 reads CASSEGLAGTDTQYF. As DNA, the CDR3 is TGTGCCAGCAGCGAGGGACTAGCGGGAACAGATACGCAGTATTTT.

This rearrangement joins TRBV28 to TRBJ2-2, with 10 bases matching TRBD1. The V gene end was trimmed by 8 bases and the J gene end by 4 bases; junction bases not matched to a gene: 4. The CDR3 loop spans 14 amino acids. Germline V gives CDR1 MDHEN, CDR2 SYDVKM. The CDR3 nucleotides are TGTGCCAGCCGACAGGGGGCGCGCACCGGGGAGCTGTTTTTT. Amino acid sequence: CASRQGARTGELFF.

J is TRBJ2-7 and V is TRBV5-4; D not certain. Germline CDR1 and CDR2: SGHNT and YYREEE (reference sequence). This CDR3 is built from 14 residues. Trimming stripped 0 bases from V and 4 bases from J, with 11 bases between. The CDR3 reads CASSLGLSPYEQYF. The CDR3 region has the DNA TGTGCCAGCAGCTTGGGACTTTCCCCATACGAGCAGTACTTC. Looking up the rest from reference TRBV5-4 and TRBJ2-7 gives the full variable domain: ETGVTQSPTHLIKTRGQQVTLRCSSQSGHNTVSWYQQALGQGPQFIFQYYREEENGRGNFPPRFSGLQFPNYSSELNVNALELDDSALYLCASSLGLSPYEQYFGPGTRLTVT.

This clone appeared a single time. CDR3 protein: CASSLGQGATYEQYF. The CDR3 DNA reads TGTGCCAGCAGCCTTGGACAGGGGGCGACCTACGAGCAGTACTTC. This sequence joins TRBV14 and TRBJ2-7, with 11 positions matching TRBD1. This CDR3 spans 15 amino acids. Trimming took 4 bases from V and 2 from J; bases not matched to a gene: 4. Germline loops: CDR1 SGHDN, CDR2 FVKESK.

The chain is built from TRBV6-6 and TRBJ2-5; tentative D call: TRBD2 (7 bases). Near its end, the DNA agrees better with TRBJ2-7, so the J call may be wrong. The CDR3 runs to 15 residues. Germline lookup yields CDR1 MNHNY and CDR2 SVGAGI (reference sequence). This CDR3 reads CASSWGRGFSYEQYF. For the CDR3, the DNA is TGTGCCAGCAGCTGGGGGAGGGGGTTCTCCTACGAGCAGTACTTC.

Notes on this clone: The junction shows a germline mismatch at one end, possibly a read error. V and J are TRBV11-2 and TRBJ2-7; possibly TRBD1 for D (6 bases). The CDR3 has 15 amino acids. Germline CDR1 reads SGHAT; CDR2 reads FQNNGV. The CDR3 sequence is CASTLGAGATYEQYF. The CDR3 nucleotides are TGTGCCAGCACCTTAGGGGCAGGGGCAACCTACGAGCAGTACTTC.

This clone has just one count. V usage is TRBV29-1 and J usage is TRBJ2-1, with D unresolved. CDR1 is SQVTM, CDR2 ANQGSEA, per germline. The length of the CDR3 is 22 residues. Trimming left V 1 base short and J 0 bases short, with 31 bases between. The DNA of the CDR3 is TGCAGCGTTGAAGGTGCCTCCAACCAGGTCTCCGAGTGGGTCATCTCCTACAATGAGCAGTTCTTC. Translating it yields CSVEGASNQVSEWVISYNEQFF.

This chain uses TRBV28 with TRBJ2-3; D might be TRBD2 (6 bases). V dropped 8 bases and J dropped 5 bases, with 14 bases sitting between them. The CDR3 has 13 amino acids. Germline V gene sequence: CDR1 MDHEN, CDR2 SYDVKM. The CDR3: CASGAGRRDTQYF. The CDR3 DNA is TGTGCCAGCGGCGCCGGGAGACGAGATACGCAGTATTTT.

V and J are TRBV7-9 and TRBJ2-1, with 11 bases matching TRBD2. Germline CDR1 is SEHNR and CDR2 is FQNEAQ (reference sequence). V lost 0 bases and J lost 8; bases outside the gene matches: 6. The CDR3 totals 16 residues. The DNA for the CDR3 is TGTGCCAGCAGCTTAGCGGAGGTAGCGGGAGGGGATGAGCAGTTCTTC. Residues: CASSLAEVAGGDEQFF.

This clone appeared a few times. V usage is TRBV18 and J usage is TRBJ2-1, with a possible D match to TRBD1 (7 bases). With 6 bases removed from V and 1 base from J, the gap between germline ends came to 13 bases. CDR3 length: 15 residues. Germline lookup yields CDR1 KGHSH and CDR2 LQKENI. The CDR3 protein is CASSQAGQSYNEQFF. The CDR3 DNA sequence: TGTGCCAGCTCTCAGGCGGGACAGTCCTACAATGAGCAGTTCTTC.